This TCR beta chain came from a study of shared clonotypes between healthy human individuals. General observations from the study: With four donors compared, about 5.2% of naive CD4 clonotypes were shared. Deeper or shallower sequencing was expected to change how clonotypes are shared among donors.

The germline V gene encodes CDR1 ENHRY and CDR2 SYGVKD. V was trimmed by 4 bases and J by 9 bases, leaving 10 bases between them. This CDR3 region has 11 residues. This clone was detected a few times. Its antigen is still unknown. Splitting of each subset's genomic DNA was done evenly across several immunoSEQ plates. Approximately 30,000 T cell genomes (around 200 ng DNA) went into each sorted-subset replicate. TCRdb keeps only in-frame clones here, not all; method: immunoSEQ multiplex PCR. The sample contains under 650,000 clones, 90% to 96% of which appear only once. Material: naive CD4+ T cells sorted from blood. Subset specified: CD45RA+ positively selected. The rearrangement joins TRBV10-3 to TRBJ2-7; D is ambiguous. The clonotype was recovered from a woman in her twenties or thirties in good health. Here the CDR3 reads CAISAPPWQYF. DNA of the CDR3: TGTGCCATCAGTGCGCCCCCGTGGCAGTACTTC.